Many counts were recorded for the clone carrying this TCR beta chain. From the RT-PCR reads, TCRdb called clonotypes with MiXCR, one entry per CDR3 protein. Of about 700,000 distinct CDR3 sequences detected, approximately 15% appear once; the ten largest clones hold 3.6%. CDR3 length: 14 amino acids. CDR1 and CDR2 from the germline V gene are SGHRS and YFSETQ. The ends were cut back, 5 bases at V and 2 bases at J, with 10 bases in the middle. The rearrangement joins TRBV5-1 to TRBJ2-2; D is undetermined. Sequenced input: memory CD4+ T cells from blood. The sequence was obtained from a female donor in good health, serving as a healthy control. CDR3 coding DNA: TGCGCCAGCAGTCCTCTGGCTAACACCGGGGAGCTGTTTTTT. Translating gives CASSPLANTGELFF.